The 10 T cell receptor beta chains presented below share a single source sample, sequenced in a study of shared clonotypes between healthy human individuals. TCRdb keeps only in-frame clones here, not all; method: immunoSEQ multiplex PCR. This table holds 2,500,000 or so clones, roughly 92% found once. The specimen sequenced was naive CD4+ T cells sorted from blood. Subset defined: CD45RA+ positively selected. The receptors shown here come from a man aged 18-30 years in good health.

CDR3 in amino acids: CSVGGLQYNEQFF. DNA for the CDR3: TGCAGCGTTGGGGGCCTACAGTACAATGAGCAGTTCTTC. The J gene is TRBJ2-1, the V gene TRBV29-1; possible D gene TRBD1, 5 bases. The ends were cut back, 4 bases at V and 4 bases at J, with 11 bases in the middle. The CDR3 covers 13 residues. Germline CDR1 and CDR2: SQVTM and ANQGSEA.

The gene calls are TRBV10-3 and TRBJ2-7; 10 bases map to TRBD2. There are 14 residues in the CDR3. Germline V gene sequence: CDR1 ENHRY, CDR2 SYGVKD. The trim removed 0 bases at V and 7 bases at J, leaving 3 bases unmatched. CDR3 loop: CAISESLAGHEQYF. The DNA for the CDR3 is TGTGCCATCAGTGAGTCACTAGCGGGGCATGAGCAGTACTTC.

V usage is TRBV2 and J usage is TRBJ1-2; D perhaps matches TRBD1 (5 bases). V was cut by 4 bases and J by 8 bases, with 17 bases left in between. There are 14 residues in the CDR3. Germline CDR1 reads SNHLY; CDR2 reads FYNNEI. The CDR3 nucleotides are TGTGCCAGCAGTGCCACCCCAGGGAGGGGAGGCTACACCTTC. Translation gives CASSATPGRGGYTF.

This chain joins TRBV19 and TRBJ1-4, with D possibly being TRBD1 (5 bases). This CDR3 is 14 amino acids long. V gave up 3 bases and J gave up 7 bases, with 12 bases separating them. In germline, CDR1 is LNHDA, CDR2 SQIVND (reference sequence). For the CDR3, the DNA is TGTGCCAGTAGTATCTGGGGGGACGGTGAAAAACTGTTTTTT. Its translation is CASSIWGDGEKLFF.

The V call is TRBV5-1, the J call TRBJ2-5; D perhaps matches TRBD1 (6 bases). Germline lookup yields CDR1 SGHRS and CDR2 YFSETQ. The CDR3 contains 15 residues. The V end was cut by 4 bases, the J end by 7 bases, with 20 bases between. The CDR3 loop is CASSRNTGQPMTQYF. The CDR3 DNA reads TGCGCCAGCAGCCGAAATACTGGACAGCCAATGACCCAGTACTTC.

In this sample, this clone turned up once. The CDR3 here is CASSEQGTTSANEKLFF. DNA of the CDR3: TGTGCCAGCAGTGAGCAGGGCACGACTTCGGCTAATGAAAAACTGTTTTTT. V and J are TRBV2 and TRBJ1-4; D might be TRBD1 (5 bases). Trimming took off 3 bases at V and 3 bases at J, with 17 bases between the two ends. CDR3 length: 17 residues. Germline V lookup: CDR1 SNHLY, CDR2 FYNNEI.

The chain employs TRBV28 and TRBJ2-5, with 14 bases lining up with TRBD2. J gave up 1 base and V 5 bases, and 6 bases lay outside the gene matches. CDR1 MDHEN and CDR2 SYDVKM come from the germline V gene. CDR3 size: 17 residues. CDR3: CASSTAGLAGVQETQYF. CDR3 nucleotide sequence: TGTGCCAGCAGTACCGCGGGACTAGCGGGGGTCCAAGAGACCCAGTACTTC.

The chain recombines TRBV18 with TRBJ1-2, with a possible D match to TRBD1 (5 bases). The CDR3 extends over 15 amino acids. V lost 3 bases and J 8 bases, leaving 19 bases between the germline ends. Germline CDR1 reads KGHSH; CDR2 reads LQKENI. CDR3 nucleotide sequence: TGTGCCAGCTCACCGAGTTCCGACAGCCTATTAGGCTACACCTTC. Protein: CASSPSSDSLLGYTF.

This CDR3 reads CASSLDGWSSYEQYF. Written as DNA, the CDR3 is TGTGCCAGCAGCTTAGACGGGTGGAGCTCCTACGAGCAGTACTTC. The chain carries TRBV7-9 and TRBJ2-7; D call uncertain. V lost 1 base, J lost 0 bases, and 10 bases lay in between. The CDR3 is 15 residues long. CDR1 is SEHNR and CDR2 is FQNEAQ in the germline V gene (reference sequence).

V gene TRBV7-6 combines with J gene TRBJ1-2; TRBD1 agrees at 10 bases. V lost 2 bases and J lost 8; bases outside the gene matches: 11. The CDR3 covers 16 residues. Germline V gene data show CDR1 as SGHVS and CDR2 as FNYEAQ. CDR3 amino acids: CASSLNRGQGVGGYTF. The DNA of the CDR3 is TGTGCCAGCAGCTTAAATCGAGGACAGGGGGTGGGAGGCTACACCTTC.